These 18 T cell receptor beta chains originate from one sample sequenced in a study of spatial heterogeneity in lung cancer. Time point noted: sample taken at primary tumor resection. Using its own MiXCR run on the 5' RACE reads, TCRdb lists one record per CDR3 protein. The sample includes more than 60,000 distinct CDR3 sequences, 8% seen only once; the top ten take roughly 7.1%. Sequences were derived from PBMCs, sampled at surgery. These receptors came from a male donor with early-stage non-small cell lung cancer.

This clonotype appeared a few times. This rearrangement joins TRBV18 to TRBJ2-1; weak D call: TRBD1 (5 bases). Germline V gene lookup returns CDR1 KGHSH and CDR2 LQKENI. Trimming pared 1 base from V and 10 bases from J, leaving 14 bases between. The CDR3 is 14 amino acids. The CDR3 sequence: CASSPLSQGSEQFF. The CDR3 nucleotides are TGTGCCAGCTCACCACTTAGCCAGGGTTCGGAGCAGTTCTTC. The variable domain in full, with the rest retrieved from reference TRBV18 and TRBJ2-1, is NAGVMQNPRHLVRRRGQEARLRCSPMKGHSHVYWYRQLPEEGLKFMVYLQKENIIDESGMPKERFSAEFPKEGPSILRIQQVVRGDSAAYFCASSPLSQGSEQFFGPGTRLTVL.

This clonotype was recorded many times. V is TRBV6-2 or TRBV6-3 and J is TRBJ2-1, with a possible D match to TRBD2 (5 bases). The germline V gene has CDR1 MNHEY and CDR2 SVGEGT. This CDR3 spans 16 amino acids. V was pared by 2 bases and J by 2 bases, with 13 bases between. The CDR3 sequence is CASSYRTAAPYNEQFF. CDR3 DNA sequence: TGTGCCAGCAGTTACCGGACTGCCGCACCCTACAATGAGCAGTTCTTC.

The chain couples TRBV6-2 or TRBV6-3 to TRBJ2-1; the match to TRBD2 covers 10 bases. V was clipped by 6 bases and J by 3 bases; unmatched bases: 5. This CDR3 contains 15 residues. Per the germline V gene, CDR1 is MNHEY and CDR2 is SVGEGT. The CDR3 region is CASSSGTSVYNEQFF. The CDR3, as DNA: TGTGCCAGCAGCTCCGGGACTAGCGTCTACAATGAGCAGTTCTTC.

This clonotype has ten or more counts. The junction shows a germline mismatch at one end, possibly a read error. The chain joins TRBV7-2 to TRBJ1-1; the D gene is possibly TRBD1 (6 bases). The CDR3 loop spans 12 amino acids. Germline V gives CDR1 SGHTA, CDR2 FQGNSA. CDR3: CASSPPAGALIF. CDR3 nucleotide sequence: TGTGCCAGCAGCCCGCCCGCAGGGGCGCTAATATTT.

This clonotype was seen more than once but under ten times. The chain combines TRBV7-6 with TRBJ2-2; D is possibly TRBD1 (5 bases). Germline V lookup: CDR1 SGHVS, CDR2 FNYEAQ. Between the trimmed V and J ends, which lost 2 bases and 2 bases, there was a span of 12 bases. The CDR3 is 16 residues long. The CDR3 coding sequence is TGTGCCAGCAGCTTACCGGCGACAGCCAACACCGGGGAGCTGTTTTTT. The encoded protein is CASSLPATANTGELFF.

This clonotype was detected only a few times. The chain employs TRBV7-7 and TRBJ2-5; D not certain. The CDR3 has 13 residues. Deletions cut 1 base from V and 4 bases from J, with 7 bases between. Germline CDR1 SSHAT, CDR2 FNYEAQ (reference sequence). The CDR3 DNA reads TGTGCCAGCAGCTTAGACAGAGCAGAGACCCAGTACTTC. Its translation: CASSLDRAETQYF.

This clonotype appeared many times. The rearrangement uses TRBV11-3 and TRBJ2-7; 10 bases are shared with TRBD1. The CDR3 sequence is 15 residues long. Unmatched junction bases numbered 7, after V lost 5 bases and J lost 3 bases. CDR1 SGHNT and CDR2 YENEEA come from the germline V gene. CDR3 coding DNA: TGTGCCAGCAGCACTAGACAGGGGGCGGACTACGAGCAGTACTTC. Translating it yields CASSTRQGADYEQYF.

This clonotype was seen many times. A junction boundary mismatches the germline segment, possibly from a read error. The chain employs TRBV29-1 and TRBJ2-1; D remains unclear. The CDR3 is 13 amino acids. Germline V lookup: CDR1 SQVTM, CDR2 ANQGSEA. The CDR3 region has the DNA TGCAGCGCTGAAGCTTTGGAGTTAGGGGAGCAGTTCTTC. It encodes CSAEALELGEQFF.

In nucleotides, the CDR3 is TGTGCCAGCAGCCAAGATAGGGGATCCTACGAGCAGTACTTC. As protein: CASSQDRGSYEQYF. V and J are TRBV3-1 and TRBJ2-7; a possible D gene is TRBD1 (5 bases). Trimming took off 0 bases at V and 1 base at J, with 7 bases between the two ends. From germline, CDR1 is LGHDT and CDR2 YNNKEL (reference sequence). The CDR3 spans 14 residues.

V and J are TRBV12-3 or TRBV12-4 and TRBJ2-7; 11 bases map to TRBD1. Germline trimming cut 6 bases from V and 3 bases from J; bases unmatched to any gene: 4. The CDR3 is made up of 14 amino acids. The CDR3 protein is CASSRDRGNYEQYF. The CDR3 DNA follows: TGTGCCAGCAGCCGGGACAGGGGGAACTACGAGCAGTACTTC.

V is TRBV7-2 and J is TRBJ2-3; D is uncertain. CDR1 is SGHTA, CDR2 FQGNSA, per germline. The germline V and J ends were trimmed by 3 bases and 6 bases, with 13 bases remaining between them. There are 14 residues in the CDR3. For the CDR3, the DNA is TGTGCCAGCAGCTTGAACCGGGTCTCCGATACGCAGTATTTT. It yields the protein CASSLNRVSDTQYF.

This clonotype showed up many times. The chain recombines TRBV5-1 with TRBJ1-1; no clear D. V lost 3 bases and J 3 bases, leaving 9 bases between the germline ends. This CDR3 is 13 amino acids long. CDR1 and CDR2 from the germline V gene are SGHRS and YFSETQ. As DNA, the CDR3 is TGCGCCAGCAGCTCCCTTCCCGACACTGAAGCTTTCTTT. This gives the protein CASSSLPDTEAFF.

This clonotype was recorded a few times. For the CDR3, the DNA is TGTGCCAGCAGCCTCCGGCAAAGGGGGAATTCACCCCTCCACTTT. Translating it yields CASSLRQRGNSPLHF. This sequence joins TRBV7-9 and TRBJ1-6; TRBD1 is a possible D gene (6 bases). This CDR3 is 15 amino acids long. The germline V and J ends were trimmed by 5 bases and 7 bases, with 15 bases remaining between them. CDR1 and CDR2 from the germline V gene are SEHNR and FQNEAQ (reference sequence).

This clonotype was found many times. The chain uses TRBV29-1 and TRBJ2-7; possible D gene TRBD1, 5 bases. Germline-derived CDR1 and CDR2 are SQVTM and ANQGSEA. V was trimmed by 7 bases and J by 2 bases, leaving 12 bases between them. The CDR3 extends over 12 amino acids. The CDR3 loop reads CSASTGTYEQYF. DNA for the CDR3: TGCAGCGCGTCCACAGGAACCTACGAGCAGTACTTC.

The chain joins TRBV6-5 to TRBJ1-2, with D uncertain. Germline V gene data show CDR1 as MNHEY and CDR2 as SVGAGI. Trimming removed 9 bases at V and 0 bases at J, with 20 bases between. The CDR3 spans 16 residues. In DNA form, the CDR3 reads TGTGCCAGTTTTCCCACCGGGGAAACTTCTAACTATGGCTACACCTTC. As protein: CASFPTGETSNYGYTF.

The CDR3 protein is CSVTPGHRSSYEQYF. The CDR3 nucleotides are TGCAGTGTCACACCGGGTCACAGGAGCTCCTACGAGCAGTACTTC. This chain uses TRBV20-1 with TRBJ2-7, with D maybe TRBD1 (5 bases). Germline V gives CDR1 DFQATT, CDR2 SNEGSKA (reference sequence). Trimming cost V 7 bases and J 0 bases, with 19 bases left between them. The CDR3 contains 15 residues.

V gene TRBV6-5 combines with J gene TRBJ1-6, with TRBD1 as a possible D gene (5 bases). V was trimmed by 6 bases and J by 9 bases, leaving 18 bases between them. Germline CDR1 MNHEY, CDR2 SVGAGI. This CDR3 has 15 residues. CDR3 in amino acids: CASSLTYGASSPLHF. In DNA form, the CDR3 reads TGTGCCAGCAGCCTGACCTATGGGGCTTCTTCACCCCTCCACTTT.

This clonotype was seen only a few times. This chain uses TRBV10-3 with TRBJ2-7, with TRBD1 matching 7 bases. CDR3 length equals 17 residues. The V gene's germline CDR1 is ENHRY and CDR2 SYGVKD. With 7 bases clipped from V and 4 bases from J, the junction kept 19 bases outside the gene matches. CDR3 sequence (DNA): TGTGCCATCACCAAAGGACAGGCCATAAGAGAAGGGTACGAGCAGTACTTC. Translating it yields CAITKGQAIREGYEQYF.